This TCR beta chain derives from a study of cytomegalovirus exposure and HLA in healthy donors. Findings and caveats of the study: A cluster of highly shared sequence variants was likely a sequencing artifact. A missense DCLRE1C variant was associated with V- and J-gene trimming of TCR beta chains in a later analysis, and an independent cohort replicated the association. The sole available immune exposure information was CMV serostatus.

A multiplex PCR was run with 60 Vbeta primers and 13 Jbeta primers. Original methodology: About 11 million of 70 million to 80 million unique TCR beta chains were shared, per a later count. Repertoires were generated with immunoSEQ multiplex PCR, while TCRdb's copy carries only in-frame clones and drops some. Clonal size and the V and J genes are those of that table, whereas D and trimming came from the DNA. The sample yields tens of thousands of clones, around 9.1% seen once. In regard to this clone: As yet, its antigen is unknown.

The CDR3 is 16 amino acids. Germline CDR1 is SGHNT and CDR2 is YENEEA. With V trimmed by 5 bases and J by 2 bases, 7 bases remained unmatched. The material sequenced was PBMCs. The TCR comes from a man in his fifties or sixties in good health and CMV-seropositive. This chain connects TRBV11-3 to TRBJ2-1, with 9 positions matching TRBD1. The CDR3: CASSRGQGTPYNEQFF. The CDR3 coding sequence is TGTGCCAGCAGCCGCGGACAGGGGACCCCCTACAATGAGCAGTTCTTC.